The 16 T cell receptor beta chains given below trace back to one sample, sequenced in a study of shared clonotypes between healthy human individuals (dated by TCRdb to the early 2020s). To prepare the library, the immunoSEQ multiplex PCR assay was applied. What TCRdb holds here is the immuneACCESS table cut down to in-frame rearrangements. Part of the clones is not present; checked against another copy, under half of the missing clones reflect an unresolved V gene, and the others are unexplained. This sample lists around 1.1 million clones; 75% to 85% were detected once. The ten largest clones capture 0.61% of the sample. Specimen: memory CD4+ T cells from PBMCs. The cell subset or site label, read with the paper, signifies: CD45RA-negative fraction. The receptors were sampled from a man younger than 30 in good health. Some clones in this sample may be carry-over from other donors' samples.

Concerning this clone: This sample also contains other DNA sequences that code for the same CDR3. This chain connects TRBV18 to TRBJ2-1; D not resolved. The V gene's germline CDR1 is KGHSH and CDR2 LQKENI. The V and J ends lost 2 bases and 1 base respectively, with 6 bases between them. There are 14 residues in the CDR3. The CDR3, as DNA: TGTGCCAGCTCACCAGGTAGATCCTACAATGAGCAGTTCTTC. Translating gives CASSPGRSYNEQFF.

The J gene is TRBJ1-2, the V gene TRBV5-8; D gene uncertain. Trimming took off 4 bases at V and 3 bases at J, with 13 bases between the two ends. Germline loops: CDR1 SGHTS, CDR2 YDEGEE. This CDR3 has 14 residues. In nucleotides, the CDR3 is TGTGCCAGCAGCCCATGGACGAGCGACTATGGCTACACCTTC. Protein: CASSPWTSDYGYTF.

This chain connects TRBV5-1 to TRBJ2-5, with 9 bases fitting TRBD2. CDR1 is SGHRS and CDR2 is YFSETQ in the germline V gene. The CDR3 consists of 16 residues. The ends lost 4 bases at V and 5 bases at J; junction bases unmatched: 12. CDR3 in amino acids: CASSATGTSRGETQYF. DNA for the CDR3: TGCGCCAGCAGCGCGACGGGGACTAGCAGGGGGGAGACCCAGTACTTC.

The chain combines TRBV10-3 with TRBJ2-1; no reliable D call. CDR3 length: 11 residues. In germline, CDR1 is ENHRY, CDR2 SYGVKD. V dropped 5 bases and J dropped 8 bases, with 7 bases sitting between them. The CDR3 reads CAISREDEQFF. The DNA for the CDR3 is TGTGCCATCAGTAGAGAGGATGAGCAGTTCTTC.

This chain connects TRBV5-1 to TRBJ2-3; 7 bases map to TRBD2. The trim removed 0 bases at V and 2 bases at J, leaving 3 bases unmatched. The CDR3 loop spans 15 amino acids. Germline V lookup: CDR1 SGHRS, CDR2 YFSETQ. The CDR3 protein is CASSLVGGYTDTQYF. CDR3 in DNA: TGCGCCAGCAGCTTGGTGGGAGGGTACACAGATACGCAGTATTTT.

At least ten counts were recorded for this clone. CDR3 DNA sequence: TGTGCCAGCAGTTTACAAGTTAGCGGAGTCTACGAGCAGTACTTC. Translated, it gives CASSLQVSGVYEQYF. The V gene is TRBV27, the J gene TRBJ2-7, with a weak D call TRBD2 (6 bases). Germline assignment: CDR1 MNHEY and CDR2 SMNVEV (reference sequence). Trimming removed 2 bases at V and 3 bases at J, with 14 bases between. This CDR3 spans 15 amino acids.

A few counts support this clone. The rearrangement links TRBV5-6 to TRBJ2-5; D may match TRBD1 or TRBD2 (5 bases each). The CDR3 length is 14 residues. Trimming took off 1 base at V and 3 bases at J, with 10 bases between the two ends. CDR1 and CDR2 (germline): SGHDT, YYEEEE. Here the CDR3 DNA reads TGTGCCAGCAGCTTGATGGGGGTCGAAGAGACCCAGTACTTC. Residues: CASSLMGVEETQYF.

The chain uses TRBV6-5 and TRBJ2-7, with 10 bases identical to TRBD1. The V segment lost 8 bases and the J segment 7 bases; nucleotides outside the gene matches: 8. CDR1 MNHEY and CDR2 SVGAGI come from the germline V gene. CDR3 size: 13 residues. DNA of the CDR3: TGTGCCAGCGCTCGGGACAGGGGAGGAGAGCAGTACTTC. Protein sequence: CASARDRGGEQYF.

The chain is built from TRBV7-9 and TRBJ2-7, with D maybe TRBD1 (5 bases). CDR3 length equals 15 residues. Germline V lookup: CDR1 SEHNR, CDR2 FQNEAQ (reference sequence). Trimming shortened V by 5 bases and J by 5 bases, and 19 bases separated the two germline ends. The CDR3 sequence is CASSPRTPARDEQYF. As DNA, the CDR3 is TGTGCCAGCAGCCCGAGGACACCCGCTCGGGACGAGCAGTACTTC.

The gene calls are TRBV7-8 and TRBJ2-7; 10 bases line up with TRBD1. Looked up from germline, CDR1 is SGHVS and CDR2 is FQNEAQ. The V and J ends lost 1 base and 0 bases, in that order; junction bases with no gene match: 6. The CDR3 runs 17 residues. The CDR3 bases are TGTGCCAGCAGCTTAGAGTGGGGACAGGGGAACTCCTACGAGCAGTACTTC. Translated, it gives CASSLEWGQGNSYEQYF.

This clone was detected ten times or more. This chain joins TRBV6-1 and TRBJ2-1; D may be TRBD1 (6 bases). V lost 1 base, J lost 2 bases, and 9 bases lay in between. The CDR3 sequence is 15 residues long. The germline V gene has CDR1 MNHNS and CDR2 SASEGT. Here the CDR3 reads CASSEEEGAYNEQFF. The CDR3 DNA reads as TGTGCCAGCAGTGAAGAAGAGGGGGCCTACAATGAGCAGTTCTTC.

This chain links TRBV5-4 with TRBJ2-3, with 8 bases identical to TRBD2. Unmatched junction bases numbered 9, after V lost 6 bases and J lost 6 bases. Germline V gene lookup returns CDR1 SGHNT and CDR2 YYREEE (reference sequence). The CDR3 spans 14 residues. CDR3 nucleotides: TGTGCCAGCACCCCTGCGCGGGAGGTGGATACGCAGTATTTT. Translated: CASTPAREVDTQYF.

This sequence joins TRBV10-3 and TRBJ1-1, with 7 nucleotides matching TRBD1. The ends lost 6 bases at V and 4 bases at J; junction bases unmatched: 5. The germline V gene has CDR1 ENHRY and CDR2 SYGVKD. The CDR3 extends over 13 amino acids. The CDR3 sequence: CAIRRAGGTEAFF. The CDR3 DNA is TGTGCCATCAGGAGGGCAGGGGGCACTGAAGCTTTCTTT.

This chain uses TRBV2 with TRBJ1-1; TRBD1 matches 9 bases. The CDR3 loop spans 15 amino acids. The germline gives CDR1 SNHLY, CDR2 FYNNEI. V lost 7 bases and J lost 3; bases outside the gene matches: 9. Written as DNA, the CDR3 is TGTGCCAGCAAAATACAGGGGGCATTGGACACTGAAGCTTTCTTT. Amino acid sequence: CASKIQGALDTEAFF.

Comments on this clone: At the DNA level, this CDR3 is encoded by other sequences in the same sample as well. The chain has TRBV19 and TRBJ1-5; no definite D call. CDR3 length: 13 residues. Germline V CDR1 and CDR2: LNHDA, SQIVND (reference sequence). Trimming stripped 5 bases from V and 7 bases from J, with 12 bases between. The CDR3 loop is CASSSGVRQPQHF. CDR3 DNA: TGTGCCAGTAGTTCCGGAGTACGGCAGCCCCAGCATTTT.

The chain uses TRBV6-1 and TRBJ1-2; D is ambiguous. This CDR3 region has 13 residues. V lost 4 bases, J lost 8 bases, and 14 bases lay in between. The germline gives CDR1 MNHNS, CDR2 SASEGT. The CDR3 sequence is CASSGTVAGGYTF. The CDR3 bases are TGTGCCAGCAGTGGGACGGTGGCAGGAGGCTACACCTTC.